This T cell receptor beta chain comes out of a study of T cells expressing NK-cell markers. 5'RACE template switching with UMIs generated TCR beta cDNA. One entry per CDR3 protein, without DNA, is what TCRdb gives after re-calling the 5' RACE reads. The sample totals about 540,000 distinct CDR3 sequences. This CDR3 is built from 12 residues. The germline CDR1 and CDR2 sequences are SGHRS and YFSETQ. The rearrangement uses TRBV5-1 and TRBJ1-2; TCRdb's assignment of TRBD1 cannot be checked, as there is no DNA. This receptor was obtained from a man between 18 and 35 years old in good health. Material for sequencing was blood T cells: a sorted CD56 or NKG2C T cell subset, CD4+ or CD8+ T cells, or bulk PBMC T cells (not recorded which). CDR3 residues: CASSSGGPGYTF.